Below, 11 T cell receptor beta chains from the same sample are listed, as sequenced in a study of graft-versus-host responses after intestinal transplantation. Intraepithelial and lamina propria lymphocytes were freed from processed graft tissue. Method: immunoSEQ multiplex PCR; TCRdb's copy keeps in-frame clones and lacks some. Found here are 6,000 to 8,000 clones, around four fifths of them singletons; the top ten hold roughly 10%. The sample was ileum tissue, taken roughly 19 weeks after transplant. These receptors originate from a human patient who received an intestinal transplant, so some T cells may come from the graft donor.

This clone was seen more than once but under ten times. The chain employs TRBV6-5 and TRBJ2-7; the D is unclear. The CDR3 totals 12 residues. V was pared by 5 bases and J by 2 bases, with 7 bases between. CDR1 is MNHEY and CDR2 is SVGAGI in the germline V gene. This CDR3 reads CASSNTAYEQYF. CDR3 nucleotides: TGTGCCAGCAGTAATACTGCCTACGAGCAGTACTTC.

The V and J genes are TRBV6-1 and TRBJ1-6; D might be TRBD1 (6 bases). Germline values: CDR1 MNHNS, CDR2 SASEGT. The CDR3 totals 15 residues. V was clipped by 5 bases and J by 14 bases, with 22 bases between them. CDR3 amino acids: CASSPVGGASRTLHF. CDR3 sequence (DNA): TGTGCCAGCAGTCCCGTGGGGGGCGCCTCCCGCACCCTCCACTTT.

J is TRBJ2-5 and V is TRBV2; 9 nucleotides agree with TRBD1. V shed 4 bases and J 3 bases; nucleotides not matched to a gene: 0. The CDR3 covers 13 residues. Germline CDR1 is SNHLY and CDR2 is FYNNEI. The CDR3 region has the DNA TGTGCCAGCAGTGGGGACAGGGAAGAGACCCAGTACTTC. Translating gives CASSGDREETQYF.

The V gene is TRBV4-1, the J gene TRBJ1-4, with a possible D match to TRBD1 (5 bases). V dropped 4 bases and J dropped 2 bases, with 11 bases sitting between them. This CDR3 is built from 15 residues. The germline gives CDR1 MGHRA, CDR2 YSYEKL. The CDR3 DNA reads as TGCGCCAGCAGCCGAGGGGACGGGACTAATGAAAAACTGTTTTTT. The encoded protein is CASSRGDGTNEKLFF.

CDR3 loop: CASSVEAASSTDTQYF. CDR3 coding DNA: TGTGCCAGCAGCGTAGAGGCAGCATCTAGCACAGATACGCAGTATTTT. The chain has TRBV9 and TRBJ2-3; D is unresolved. Germline V gene data show CDR1 as SGDLS and CDR2 as YYNGEE. The CDR3 has 16 residues. V lost 0 bases, J lost 0 bases, and 11 bases lay in between.

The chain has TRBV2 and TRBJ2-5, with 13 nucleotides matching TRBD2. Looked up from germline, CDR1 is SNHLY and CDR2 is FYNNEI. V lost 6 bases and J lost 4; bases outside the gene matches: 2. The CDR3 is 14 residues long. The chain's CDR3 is CASRGLAGLETQYF. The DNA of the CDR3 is TGTGCCAGCAGGGGACTAGCGGGATTAGAGACCCAGTACTTC.

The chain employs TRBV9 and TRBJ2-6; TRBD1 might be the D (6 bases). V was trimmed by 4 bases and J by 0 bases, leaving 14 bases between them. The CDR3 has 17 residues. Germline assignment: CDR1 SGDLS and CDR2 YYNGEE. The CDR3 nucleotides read TGTGCCAGCAGCCTCCCGGGACAAAGCTCTGGGGCCAACGTCCTGACTTTC. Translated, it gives CASSLPGQSSGANVLTF. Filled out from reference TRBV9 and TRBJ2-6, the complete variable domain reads DSGVTQTPKHLITATGQRVTLRCSPRSGDLSVYWYQQSLDQGLQFLIQYYNGEERAKGNILERFSAQQFPDLHSELNLSSLELGDSALYFCASSLPGQSSGANVLTFGAGSRLTVL.

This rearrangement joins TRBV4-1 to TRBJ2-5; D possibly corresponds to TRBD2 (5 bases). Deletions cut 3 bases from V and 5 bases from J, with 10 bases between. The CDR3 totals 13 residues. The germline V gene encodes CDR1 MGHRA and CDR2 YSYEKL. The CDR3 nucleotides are TGCGCCAGCAGCCAGAGGGTTCACGAGACCCAGTACTTC. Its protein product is CASSQRVHETQYF.

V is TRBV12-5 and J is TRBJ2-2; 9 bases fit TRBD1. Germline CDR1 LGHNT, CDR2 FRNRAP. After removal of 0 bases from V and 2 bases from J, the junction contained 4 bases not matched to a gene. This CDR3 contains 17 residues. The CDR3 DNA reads TGTGCTAGTGGTTTGGTTACGGGACAGGGAAACACCGGGGAGCTGTTTTTT. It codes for CASGLVTGQGNTGELFF.

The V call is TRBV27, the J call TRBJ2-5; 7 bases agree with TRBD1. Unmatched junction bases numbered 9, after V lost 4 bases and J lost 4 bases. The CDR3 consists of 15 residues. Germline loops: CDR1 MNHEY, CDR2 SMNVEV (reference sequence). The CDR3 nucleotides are TGTGCCAGCAGTTCCTCGACAGGGTGGGGAGAGACCCAGTACTTC. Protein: CASSSSTGWGETQYF.

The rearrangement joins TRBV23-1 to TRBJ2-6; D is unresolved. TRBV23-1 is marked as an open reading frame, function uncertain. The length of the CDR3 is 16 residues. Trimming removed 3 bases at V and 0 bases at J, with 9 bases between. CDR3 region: CASSQGLGSGANVLTF. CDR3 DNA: TGCGCCAGCAGTCAGGGTCTAGGCTCTGGGGCCAACGTCCTGACTTTC.